The entry that follows covers one T cell receptor (beta chain) sequence. This clonotype was detected ten times or more. It has no known antigen specificity. Per-base qualities were not stored, and no clone one base away is much larger. The sample comes from a study of Graves' ophthalmopathy and Graves' hyperthyroidism (dated by TCRdb to the late 2010s). Background on the whole study: Peripheral blood was collected at initial diagnosis, before any treatment. In total, 135 blood samples were TCR-sequenced: some 43 ophthalmopathy, approximately 75 hyperthyroidism and about 17 hyperthyroidism-to-ophthalmopathy patients. To explore V-J signatures that separate ophthalmopathy from hyperthyroidism, a discovery set of approximately 100 patients was enrolled, consisting of approximately 44 with ophthalmopathy and 55 to 65 with stable hyperthyroidism. Following sampling, methimazole starting at 30 mg daily was administered to hyperthyroidism patients, and high-dose intravenous methylprednisolone was administered to ophthalmopathy patients. To tell Graves' ophthalmopathy apart from Graves' hyperthyroidism, and to predict which patients would progress to ophthalmopathy, the study relied on TCR beta repertoire signatures. In several hyperthyroidism patients, the T-cell repertoire of thyroid tissue was compared with the T-cell repertoire of blood. An independent validation cohort comprised around 20 hyperthyroidism patients and over 15 patients who later progressed from hyperthyroidism to ophthalmopathy. The 100 discovery patients were divided at random into training and test sets in a 7:3 ratio.

For repertoire sequencing, the TCR beta CDR3 regions were amplified from RNA transcripts. HTBI primers and the Qiagen OneStep RT-PCR kit were used in a first-round RT-PCR, which was followed by a second-round multiplex PCR, size selection and purification. The libraries underwent paired-end sequencing with 100 bp reads on an Illumina HiSeq2000. Per the authors' processing: SOAPnuke was used to process the reads, removing any read that contained adapters or uncalled bases, had a mean Phred below 15, or lacked an exact match to the constant primer or identifier. High-quality paired reads were merged with COPE v1.2.5. Unique nucleotide sequences were defined as clonotypes and aligned to IMGT TRB V, D and J references using MiTCR v1.1. The analysis was limited to V-J combinations with a frequency above 0.0001, which together covered over 98% of repertoires. For each V-J combination, a TCR clonal expansion and chaos score was defined as the ratio of F50 clonal expansion to chaos observed in the TCRdist matrix. Features were reduced by Welch's t-statistics and random forest to approximately 13 V-J combinations, which fed a naive Bayes classifier. Thyroid-blood repertoire similarity was quantified with the Morisita-Horn index. TCRdb trimmed the raw reads at Q25, called clones with MiXCR and kept productive beta chains. Entries are consolidated by CDR3 protein sequence, retaining the most common genes and DNA. The V and J calls were not made by the authors but by TCRdb's processing. Within this sample are approximately 210,000 distinct CDR3 sequences, with less than 30% of them counted one time only. The biggest ten clones account for around 10% of the sample.

Patients with ophthalmopathy had moderately to severely active disease, with a Clinical Activity Score of 3 or more, a NOSPECS grade of 4 or more, and a disease duration of less than 3 months. Anyone with other autoimmune diseases, uncontrolled infections, pregnancy or lactation was excluded from the study. Clinical symptoms, serum thyroxine, TRAb, thyroid ultrasound and orbital computed tomography were used for diagnosis. Ficoll-Paque density gradient centrifugation was used to isolate PBMCs from under 11 ml of fresh peripheral blood. Total RNA was extracted using Trizol reagent, and RNA quality was checked on an Agilent 2100 Bioanalyzer. The research as a whole found: Most of the expanded thyroid clonotypes with a frequency above 0.001 were also detected in blood, and it was suggested that the thyroid immune response may be reflected by blood repertoires. Sample size was not statistically predetermined, and group allocation was not concealed from the investigators. In validation, the model predicted ophthalmopathy progression with 70.59% sensitivity and about 77% specificity; 12 predicted patients were CT-confirmed with GO in a median of about 7.1 months. In cross-validation, the 13-signature model distinguished ophthalmopathy from stable hyperthyroidism with about 90% sensitivity and roughly 81% specificity, and in the test set the corresponding values were 80% and 75%.

Sequences were obtained from peripheral blood. The source is a man aged 45-65 years with Graves' ophthalmopathy. Donor details come from another sample of the same person, matched by shared clones.

The sequenced DNA: TGCAGTGCTAGATCGGGACAGTCCTACGAGCAGTACTTC. It encodes CSARSGQSYEQYF. The sequence joins TRBV20-1 to TRBJ2-7, and TRBD1 matches 7 of the central bases. Counted from cysteine to phenylalanine, this CDR3 has 13 amino acids. CDR3 DNA only is kept here, 39 bases in frame from base 1. The germline V gene (reference sequence) supplies CDR1 DFQATT and CDR2 SNEGSKA. V has 2 bases trimmed and J has 1 base trimmed; junction bases matching no gene number 2.